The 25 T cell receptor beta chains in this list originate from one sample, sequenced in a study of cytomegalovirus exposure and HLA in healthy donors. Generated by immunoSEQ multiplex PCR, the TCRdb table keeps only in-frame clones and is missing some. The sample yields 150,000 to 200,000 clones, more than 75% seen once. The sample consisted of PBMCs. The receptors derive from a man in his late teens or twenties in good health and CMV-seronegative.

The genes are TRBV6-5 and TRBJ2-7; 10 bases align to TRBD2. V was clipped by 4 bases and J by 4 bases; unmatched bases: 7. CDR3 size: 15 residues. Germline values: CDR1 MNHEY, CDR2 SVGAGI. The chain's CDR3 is CASSLLAGAQYEQYF. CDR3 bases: TGTGCCAGCAGTTTGCTAGCGGGAGCGCAGTACGAGCAGTACTTC.

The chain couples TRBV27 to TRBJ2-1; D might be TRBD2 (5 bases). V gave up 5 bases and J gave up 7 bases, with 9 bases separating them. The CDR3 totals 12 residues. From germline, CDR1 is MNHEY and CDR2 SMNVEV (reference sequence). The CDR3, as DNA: TGTGCCAGCAGTAAGACGGGGAATGAGCAGTTCTTC. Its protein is CASSKTGNEQFF.

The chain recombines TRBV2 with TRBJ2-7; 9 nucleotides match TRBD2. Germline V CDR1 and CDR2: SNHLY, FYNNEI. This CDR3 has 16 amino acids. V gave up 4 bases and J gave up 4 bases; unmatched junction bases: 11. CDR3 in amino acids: CASSASLAGEGYEQYV. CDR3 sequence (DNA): TGTGCCAGCAGTGCCTCTTTAGCGGGGGAAGGATACGAGCAGTACGTC.

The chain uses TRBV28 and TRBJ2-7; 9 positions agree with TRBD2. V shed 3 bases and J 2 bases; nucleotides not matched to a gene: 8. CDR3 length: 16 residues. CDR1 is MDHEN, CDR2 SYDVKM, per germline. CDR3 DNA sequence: TGTGCCAGCAGTTTGGGGGCTAGCGGGGCTACCTACGAGCAGTACGTC. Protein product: CASSLGASGATYEQYV.

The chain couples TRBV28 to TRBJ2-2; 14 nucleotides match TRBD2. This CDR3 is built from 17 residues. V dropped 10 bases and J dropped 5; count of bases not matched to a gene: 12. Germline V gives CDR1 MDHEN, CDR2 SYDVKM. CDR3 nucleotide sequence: TGTGCCATCCCTGGGACTAGCGGGAGCGGGAGTACCGGGGAGCTGTTTTTT. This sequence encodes CAIPGTSGSGSTGELFF.

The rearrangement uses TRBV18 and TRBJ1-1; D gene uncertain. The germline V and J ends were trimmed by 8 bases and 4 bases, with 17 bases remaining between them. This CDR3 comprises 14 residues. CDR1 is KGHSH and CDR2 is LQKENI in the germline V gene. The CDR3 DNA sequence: TGTGCCAGCCTCCCCAACGAAAGAGGCACTGAAGCTTTCTTT. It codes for CASLPNERGTEAFF.

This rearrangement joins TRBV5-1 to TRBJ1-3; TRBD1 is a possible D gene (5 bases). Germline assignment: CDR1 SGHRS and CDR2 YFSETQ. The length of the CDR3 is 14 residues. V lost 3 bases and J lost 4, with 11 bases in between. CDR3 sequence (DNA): TGCGCCAGCAGCTCCGGAGGGGCGGGAAACACCATATATTTT. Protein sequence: CASSSGGAGNTIYF.

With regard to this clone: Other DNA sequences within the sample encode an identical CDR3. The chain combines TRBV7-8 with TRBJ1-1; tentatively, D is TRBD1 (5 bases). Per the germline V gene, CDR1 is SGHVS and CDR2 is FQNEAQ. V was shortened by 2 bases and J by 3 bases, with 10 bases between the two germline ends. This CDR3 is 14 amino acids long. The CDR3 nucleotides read TGTGCCAGCAGCTTACCGGGGGGGGACACTGAAGCTTTCTTT. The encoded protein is CASSLPGGDTEAFF.

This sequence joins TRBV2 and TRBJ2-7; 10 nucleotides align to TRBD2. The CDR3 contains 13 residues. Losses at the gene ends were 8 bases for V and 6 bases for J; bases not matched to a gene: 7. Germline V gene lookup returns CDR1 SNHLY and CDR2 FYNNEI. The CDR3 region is CASVFLAGVEQYV. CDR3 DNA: TGTGCCAGCGTCTTTCTAGCGGGGGTCGAGCAGTACGTC.

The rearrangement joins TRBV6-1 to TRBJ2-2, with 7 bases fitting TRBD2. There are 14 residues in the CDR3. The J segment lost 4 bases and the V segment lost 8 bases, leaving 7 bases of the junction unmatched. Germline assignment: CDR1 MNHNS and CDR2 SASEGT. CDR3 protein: CASRRGGFTGELFF. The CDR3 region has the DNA TGTGCCAGCCGACGGGGAGGGTTCACCGGGGAGCTGTTTTTT.

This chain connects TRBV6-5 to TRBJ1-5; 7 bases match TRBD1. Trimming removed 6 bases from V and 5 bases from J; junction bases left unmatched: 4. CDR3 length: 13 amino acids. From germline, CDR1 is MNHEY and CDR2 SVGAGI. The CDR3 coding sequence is TGTGCCAGCAGCGACAGGGATCATCAGCCCCAGCATTTT. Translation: CASSDRDHQPQHF.

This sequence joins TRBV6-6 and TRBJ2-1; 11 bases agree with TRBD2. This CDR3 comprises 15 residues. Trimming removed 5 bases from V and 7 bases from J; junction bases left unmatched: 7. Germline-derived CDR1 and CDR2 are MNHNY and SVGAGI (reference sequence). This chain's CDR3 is CASSPTSGSWNEQFF. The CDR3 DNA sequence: TGTGCCAGCAGTCCAACTAGCGGGAGTTGGAATGAGCAGTTCTTC.

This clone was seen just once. CDR3 DNA: TGCGCCAGCAGCGCCGGGACAGGGGATGGCTACACCTTC. Protein sequence: CASSAGTGDGYTF. V usage is TRBV5-1 and J usage is TRBJ1-2, with 10 bases aligning to TRBD1. CDR1 is SGHRS, CDR2 YFSETQ, per germline. The CDR3 is made up of 13 amino acids. V was clipped by 4 bases and J by 6 bases; unmatched bases: 3.

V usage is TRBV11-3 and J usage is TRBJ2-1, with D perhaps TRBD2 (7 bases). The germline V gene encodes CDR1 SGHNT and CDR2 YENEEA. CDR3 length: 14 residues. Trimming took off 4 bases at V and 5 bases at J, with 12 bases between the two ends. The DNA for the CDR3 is TGTGCCAGCAGCTCGCGGGGGCCCCACAATGAGCAGTTCTTC. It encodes CASSSRGPHNEQFF. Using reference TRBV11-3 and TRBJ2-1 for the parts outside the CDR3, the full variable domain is EAGVVQSPRYKIIEKKQPVAFWCNPISGHNTLYWYLQNLGQGPELLIRYENEEAVDDSQLPKDRFSAERLKGVDSTLKIQPAELGDSAVYLCASSSRGPHNEQFFGPGTRLTVL.

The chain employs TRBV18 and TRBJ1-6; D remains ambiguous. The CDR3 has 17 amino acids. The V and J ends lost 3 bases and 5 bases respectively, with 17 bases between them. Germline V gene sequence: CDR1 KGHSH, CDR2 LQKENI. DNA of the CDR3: TGTGCCAGCTCACCCCGTAGTTGGGCGGGCAATAATTCACCCCTCCACTTT. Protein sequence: CASSPRSWAGNNSPLHF.

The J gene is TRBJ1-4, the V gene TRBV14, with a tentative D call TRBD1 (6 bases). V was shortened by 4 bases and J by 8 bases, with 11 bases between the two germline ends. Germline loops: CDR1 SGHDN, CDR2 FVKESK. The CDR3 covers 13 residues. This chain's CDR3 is CASSLIRGEKLFF. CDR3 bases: TGTGCCAGCAGCCTCATAAGGGGGGAAAAACTGTTTTTT.

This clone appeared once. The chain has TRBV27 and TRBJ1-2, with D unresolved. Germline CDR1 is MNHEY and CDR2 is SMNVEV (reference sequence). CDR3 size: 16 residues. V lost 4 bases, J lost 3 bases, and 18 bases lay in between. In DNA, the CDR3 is TGTGCCAGCAGTTCACGCGCTGGAGCCCCTTACTATGGCTACACCTTC. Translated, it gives CASSSRAGAPYYGYTF.

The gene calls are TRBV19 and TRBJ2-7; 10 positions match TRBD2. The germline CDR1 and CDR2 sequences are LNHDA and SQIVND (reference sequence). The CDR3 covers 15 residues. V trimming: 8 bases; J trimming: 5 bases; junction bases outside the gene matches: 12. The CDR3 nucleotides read TGTGCCAGTGGAGGGGCTTCTAGCGGGAGCAACGAGCAGTACTTC. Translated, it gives CASGGASSGSNEQYF.

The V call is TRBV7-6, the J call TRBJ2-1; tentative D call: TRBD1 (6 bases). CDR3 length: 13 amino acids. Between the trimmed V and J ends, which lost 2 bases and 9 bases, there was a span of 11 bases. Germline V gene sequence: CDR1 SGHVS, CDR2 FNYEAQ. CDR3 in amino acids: CASSLTLGGEQFF. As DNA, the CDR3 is TGTGCCAGCAGCTTAACCCTAGGGGGTGAGCAGTTCTTC. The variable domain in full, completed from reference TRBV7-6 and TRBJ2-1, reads GAGVSQSPRYKVTKRGQDVALRCDPISGHVSLYWYRQALGQGPEFLTYFNYEAQQDKSGLPNDRFSAERPEGSISTLTIQRTEQRDSAMYRCASSLTLGGEQFFGPGTRLTVL.

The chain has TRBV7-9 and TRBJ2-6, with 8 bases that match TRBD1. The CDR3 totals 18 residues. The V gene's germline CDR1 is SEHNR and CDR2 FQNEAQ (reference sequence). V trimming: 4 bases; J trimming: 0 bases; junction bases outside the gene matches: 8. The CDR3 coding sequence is TGTGCCAGCAGCTCTTGGGGGACAGGCTCCTCTGGGGCCAACGTCCTGACTTTC. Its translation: CASSSWGTGSSGANVLTF.

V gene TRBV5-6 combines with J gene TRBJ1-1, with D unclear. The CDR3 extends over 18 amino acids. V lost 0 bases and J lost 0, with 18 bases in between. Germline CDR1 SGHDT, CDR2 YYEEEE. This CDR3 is CASSLASPPAFLNTEAFF. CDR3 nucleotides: TGTGCCAGCAGCTTGGCTAGCCCCCCGGCTTTTTTGAACACTGAAGCTTTCTTT.

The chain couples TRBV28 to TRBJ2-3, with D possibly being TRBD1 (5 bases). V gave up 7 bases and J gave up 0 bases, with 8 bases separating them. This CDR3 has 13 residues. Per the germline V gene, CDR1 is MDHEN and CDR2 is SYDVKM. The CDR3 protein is CASTHRSTDTQYF. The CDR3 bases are TGTGCCAGCACCCACAGGAGCACAGATACGCAGTATTTT.

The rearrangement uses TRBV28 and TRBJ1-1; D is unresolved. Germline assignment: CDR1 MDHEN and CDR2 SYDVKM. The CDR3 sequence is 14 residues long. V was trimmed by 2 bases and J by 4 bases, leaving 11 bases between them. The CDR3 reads CASSLVGGSTEAFF. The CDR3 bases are TGTGCCAGCAGTTTAGTCGGCGGCAGCACTGAAGCTTTCTTT. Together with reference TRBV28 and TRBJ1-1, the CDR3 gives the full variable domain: DVKVTQSSRYLVKRTGEKVFLECVQDMDHENMFWYRQDPGLGLRLIYFSYDVKMKEKGDIPEGYSVSREKKERFSLILESASTNQTSMYLCASSLVGGSTEAFFGQGTRLTVV.

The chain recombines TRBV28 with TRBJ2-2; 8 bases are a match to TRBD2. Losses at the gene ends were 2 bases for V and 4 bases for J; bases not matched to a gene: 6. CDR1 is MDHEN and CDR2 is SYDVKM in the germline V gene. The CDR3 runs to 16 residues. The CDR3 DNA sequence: TGTGCCAGCAGTTTAAGCGGGAGCATTAGCACCGGGGAGCTGTTTTTT. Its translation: CASSLSGSISTGELFF. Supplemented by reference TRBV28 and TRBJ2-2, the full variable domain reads DVKVTQSSRYLVKRTGEKVFLECVQDMDHENMFWYRQDPGLGLRLIYFSYDVKMKEKGDIPEGYSVSREKKERFSLILESASTNQTSMYLCASSLSGSISTGELFFGEGSRLTVL.

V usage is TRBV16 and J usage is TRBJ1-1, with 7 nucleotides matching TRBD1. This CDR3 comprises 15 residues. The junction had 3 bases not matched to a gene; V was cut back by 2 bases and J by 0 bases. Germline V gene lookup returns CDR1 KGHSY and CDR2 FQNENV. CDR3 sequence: CASSQTGQMNTEAFF. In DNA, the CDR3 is TGTGCCAGCAGCCAAACGGGACAGATGAACACTGAAGCTTTCTTT. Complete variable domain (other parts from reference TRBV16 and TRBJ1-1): GEEVAQTPKHLVRGEGQKAKLYCAPIKGHSYVFWYQQVLKNEFKFLISFQNENVFDETGMPKERFSAKCLPNSPCSLEIQATKLEDSAVYFCASSQTGQMNTEAFFGQGTRLTVV.